This T cell receptor (beta chain) was identified during a study of spatial heterogeneity in lung cancer (dated by TCRdb to between 2019 and 2020). A note on the overall study: Beta-chain transcripts were consistently detected in greater numbers than alpha-chain transcripts, which likely reflects a higher abundance of beta-chain transcripts. TCR transcript counts in tumor regions correlated strongly with a T cell transcriptional module score from matched bulk RNA-seq. In the raw uncorrected reads, each unique combination of TCR and UMI appeared more than ten times on average. The study quantitatively compared TCR alpha and beta repertoires across multiple tumor regions, matched nontumor lung and blood in non-small cell lung cancer. Nonsynonymous mutation counts, determined by whole-exome sequencing of tumor tissue, were related to features of the TCR repertoire. At surgery, both alpha and beta chains were TCR-sequenced in fewer than 250 tumor regions, fewer than 80 matched nontumor lung samples and some 56 PBMC samples. General conclusions and limits of the study: The tumor nonsynonymous mutation count correlated with the number of expanded alpha and beta TCRs within the tumor. Additional single-cell paired TCR alpha and beta sequencing was considered necessary to confirm, at a functional level, the hypothesis that regional TCRs recognize regional mutations. Counts of ubiquitous and regional expanded TCRs correlated with counts of ubiquitous and regional nonsynonymous mutations, respectively. TCR-seq was estimated to cover only 6.5% to 9% of tumor T cells for alpha chains and 13% for beta chains.

The sample's time point label, in plain terms: sample taken at primary tumor resection. Samples were obtained from 72 patients with early-stage, untreated non-small cell lung cancer from the lung TRACERx cohort. Without any cell sorting, TCR sequencing was performed on whole RNA extracted either from tumor and nontumor lung tissue or from cryopreserved PBMC samples. Only patients with enough RNA available from two or more tumor regions were chosen for TCR sequencing. Before being selected, tumor and adjacent nontumor lung specimens were reviewed by a lung pathologist. The CDR3 runs 20 residues from the cysteine to the phenylalanine. Here the CDR3 DNA is all that survives: 60 bases in frame from base 1. The junction shows trimming of 0 bases on V and 0 bases on J, plus 22 bases between the germline ends. The germline V gene encodes CDR1 SGHDN and CDR2 FVKESK. This clonotype was seen only a few times. No antigen is known for it. There are no base qualities to consult, and no much larger clone falls within one base.

Library method: 5' RACE. Data came from a NextSeq 500. To allow correction of PCR and sequencing errors, the TCR library protocol tagged every TCR cDNA molecule with a unique molecular identifier. Processing in the source paper ran as follows. Decombinator tools were used for TCR identification, UMI-based error correction and CDR3 extraction. Expanded TCRs were defined as those above a frequency of 2 per 1,000, corresponding to the top 1% of the tumor frequency distribution. Expanded tumor TCRs statistically deemed absent (corrected P<0.05) from at least one tumor region were classed as regional, and all other expanded tumor TCRs were classed as ubiquitous. Renyi diversity was calculated using the R vegan package after each repertoire was subsampled 100 times to 5,000 TCRs. To build CDR3 similarity networks, amino acid triplet string-kernel similarity was used, and CDR3s were connected when their pairwise similarity was above 0.82. TCRdb reworked the public reads: Q25 trimming with fastp, MiXCR clone assembly, productive beta chains retained. Entries that share a CDR3 protein sequence are merged under the most common genes and DNA. For this entry, the V and J calls and clone size follow TCRdb and not the study's own pipeline. The sample table lists 20,000 to 25,000 distinct CDR3 sequences, about 9.3% of them with a count of one. Of the sample, about 8% is held by the ten largest clones.

The specimen comprised lung tumor tissue, sampled at surgery. The sequence joins TRBV14 to TRBJ2-3; TRBD1 might be the D gene, on 6 matching bases. The receptor comes from a male donor with early-stage non-small cell lung cancer. The CDR3 protein: CASSQDRLGQGWSSTDTQYF. The DNA sequence is TGTGCCAGCAGCCAAGATCGTCTGGGGCAGGGGTGGTCCAGCACAGATACGCAGTATTTT.